A selection of T cell receptor beta chains follows, all from one sample in a study of post-analysis software for immune sequencing data. MiXCR, applied by TCRdb to the PCR reads, yields one record per CDR3 protein. Of about 430,000 distinct CDR3 sequences in the sample, 30% to 40% were seen once. The specimen sequenced was blood. These receptors originate from a girl aged 2 to 9 with multiple sclerosis. Both conserved end residues are part of each CDR3. The order of the fields is CDR3 protein, V gene.

CATSDRRLAGETQYF	TRBV24-1
CASSSRQLFNEKLFF	TRBV7-6
CSVESGDSEKYEQYF	TRBV29-1
CASSLLDSKNEQFF	TRBV7-3
CASSLRRAVRWSYNEQFF	TRBV12-3/TRBV12-4
CASSLKANTHYEQYF	TRBV28
CSVVTLPYEQYF	TRBV29-1
CSAKSGASSQPQHF	TRBV20-1
CASSLGAHEQYF	TRBV5-6
CASTAGGSHNEQFF	TRBV27
CTSSQVQGNIQYF	TRBV4-1
CASSYPNYGYTF	TRBV6-2/TRBV6-3
CASSPGQYNEKLFF	TRBV3-1
CSARARGGVNTEAFF	TRBV20-1
CSARDELLLGGYTF	TRBV20-1
CASRDGSTAFF	TRBV2
CASSSGLAGGLMLDTQYF	TRBV6-5
CSARDTGGLRSYNSPLHF	TRBV20-1
CASSLGQTRDYGYTF	TRBV5-1
CASSLSGGTSYEQYF	TRBV6-1
CASSDGMNTEAFF	TRBV25-1
CASSPQGPGDTEAFF	TRBV18
CASRAQGVPNTEAFF	TRBV12-3/TRBV12-4
CASSLDTSSDTQYF	TRBV7-2
CASSLLEYEQYF	TRBV7-2
CSATGYNSYEQYF	TRBV20-1
CASSYSRIYNEQFF	TRBV6-2/TRBV6-3
CASSLAGTPEAFF	TRBV5-1
CASRLTGVGANVLTF	TRBV6-5
CSAQREGRTDTQYF	TRBV20-1
CSARDPRGSYEQYF	TRBV20-1
CASSPGLASTDTQYF	TRBV5-1
CASSQGRGANYGYTF	TRBV3-1
CSVLQGANEQFF	TRBV29-1
CASSPQSPLAGEDTQYF	TRBV18
CASSLLPRDTLNQPQHF	TRBV7-3
CASSPLGVTEAFF	TRBV4-3
CASSGLAGGSDTQYF	TRBV7-6
CATSVDTDTQYF	TRBV24-1
CASSRGETGRYEQYF	TRBV5-1
CASSPGLAGVKGEETQYF	TRBV7-4